This T cell receptor beta chain is from a study of T cells after yellow fever vaccination. The CDR3 is 13 amino acids. The germline V gene encodes CDR1 MNHNS and CDR2 SASEGT. V was cut by 6 bases and J by 3 bases, with 12 bases left in between. TCRdb re-called the 5' RACE reads with MiXCR, one entry per CDR3 protein. The table shows 450,000 to 650,000 distinct CDR3 sequences, with about 13% occurring only once. The source material was PBMCs, sampled on the day of the yellow fever booster vaccination. The rearrangement joins TRBV6-1 to TRBJ2-7; possibly TRBD1 for D (6 bases). This sequence originates from a young man who received the YFV17D yellow fever vaccine. The CDR3 here is CASSPDRIYEQYF. The CDR3 nucleotides read TGTGCCAGCAGCCCCGACAGGATCTACGAGCAGTACTTC.